This T cell receptor (beta chain) was obtained from a study of blood T cell repertoires in COVID-19. The assay was immunoSEQ multiplex PCR, and TCRdb's table has in-frame clones only and misses some. The table lists over 250,000 clones, 80% to 90% of them singletons. Germline V lookup: CDR1 LNHDA, CDR2 SQIVND (reference sequence). Trimming at V came to 5 bases and at J to 2 bases, leaving 3 bases not matched to a gene. This CDR3 has 14 amino acids. This clone was seen just once. This TCR came from a woman aged 45-65 years who had recovered from COVID-19. Specimen: peripheral blood. V gene TRBV19 combines with J gene TRBJ1-5; 7 nucleotides align to TRBD1. Here the CDR3 reads CASSYQGGNQPQHF. The CDR3 DNA sequence: TGTGCCAGTAGTTATCAGGGGGGCAATCAGCCCCAGCATTTT. Full variable domain (remainder filled in from reference TRBV19 and TRBJ1-5): DGGITQSPKYLFRKEGQNVTLSCEQNLNHDAMYWYRQDPGQGLRLIYYSQIVNDFQKGDIAEGYSVSREKKESFPLTVTSAQKNPTAFYLCASSYQGGNQPQHFGDGTRLSIL.